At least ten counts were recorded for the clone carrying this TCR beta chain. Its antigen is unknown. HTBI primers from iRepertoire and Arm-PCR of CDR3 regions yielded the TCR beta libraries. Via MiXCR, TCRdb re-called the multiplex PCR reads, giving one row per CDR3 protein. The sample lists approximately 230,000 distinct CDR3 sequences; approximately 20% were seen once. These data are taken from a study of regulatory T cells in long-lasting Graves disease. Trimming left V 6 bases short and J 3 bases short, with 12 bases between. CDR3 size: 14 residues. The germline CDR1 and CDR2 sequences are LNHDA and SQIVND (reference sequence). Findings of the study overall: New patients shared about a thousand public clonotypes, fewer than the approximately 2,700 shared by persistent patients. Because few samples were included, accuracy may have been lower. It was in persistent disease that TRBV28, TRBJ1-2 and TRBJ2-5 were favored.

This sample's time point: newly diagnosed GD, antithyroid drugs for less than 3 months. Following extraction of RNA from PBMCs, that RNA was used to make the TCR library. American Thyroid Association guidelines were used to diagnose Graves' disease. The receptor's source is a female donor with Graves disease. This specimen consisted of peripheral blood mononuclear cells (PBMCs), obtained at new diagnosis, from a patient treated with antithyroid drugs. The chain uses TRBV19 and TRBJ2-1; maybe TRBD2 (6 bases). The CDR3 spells CASSGRPLYNEQFF. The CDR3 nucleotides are TGTGCCAGTAGCGGGAGACCTCTCTACAATGAGCAGTTCTTC. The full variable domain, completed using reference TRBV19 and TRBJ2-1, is DGGITQSPKYLFRKEGQNVTLSCEQNLNHDAMYWYRQDPGQGLRLIYYSQIVNDFQKGDIAEGYSVSREKKESFPLTVTSAQKNPTAFYLCASSGRPLYNEQFFGPGTRLTVL.